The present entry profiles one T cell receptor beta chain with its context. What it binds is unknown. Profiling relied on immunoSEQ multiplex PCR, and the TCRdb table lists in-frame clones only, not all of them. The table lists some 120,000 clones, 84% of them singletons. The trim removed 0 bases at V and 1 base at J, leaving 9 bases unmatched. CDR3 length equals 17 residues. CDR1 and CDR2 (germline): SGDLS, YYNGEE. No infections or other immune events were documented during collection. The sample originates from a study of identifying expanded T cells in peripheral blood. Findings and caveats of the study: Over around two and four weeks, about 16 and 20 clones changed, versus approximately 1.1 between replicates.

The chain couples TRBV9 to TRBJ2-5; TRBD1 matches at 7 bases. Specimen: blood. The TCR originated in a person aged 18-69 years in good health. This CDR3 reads CASSVAPLSGGQETQYF. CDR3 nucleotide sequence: TGTGCCAGCAGCGTAGCCCCCTTGTCAGGGGGCCAAGAGACCCAGTACTTC. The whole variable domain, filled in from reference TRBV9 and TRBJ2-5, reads DSGVTQTPKHLITATGQRVTLRCSPRSGDLSVYWYQQSLDQGLQFLIQYYNGEERAKGNILERFSAQQFPDLHSELNLSSLELGDSALYFCASSVAPLSGGQETQYFGPGTRLLVL.